This T cell receptor beta chain was obtained from a study of T cell repertoires in cytomegalovirus infection. Study context: TCR beta signatures that were public indicated CMV infection and matching HLA type. Notes on the study in general: Cumulative frequency of public TCR beta families picked out carriers of CMV plus the relevant HLA. Ex vivo responses were dominated by HLA-C-restricted CMV-specific TCR beta clonotypes.

This clonotype was detected many times. Antigen specificity is unknown. TCRdb independently ran MiXCR on the reads; one entry per CDR3 protein. The table shows around 450,000 distinct CDR3 sequences, with roughly 10% occurring only once. This CDR3 has 14 amino acids. V was cut by 4 bases and J by 7 bases, with 17 bases left in between. CDR1 is MDHEN and CDR2 is SYDVKM in the germline V gene. Material: PBMCs. The chain uses TRBV28 and TRBJ2-7; a weak D match, TRBD1 (5 bases). The clonotype was recovered from a human donor in good health (CMV status not recorded). Some clones in this sample may be carry-over from other donors' samples. The CDR3 DNA sequence: TGTGCCAGCAGTTCACTTTACTTGTCAGGGGAGCAGTACTTC. Translation: CASSSLYLSGEQYF.